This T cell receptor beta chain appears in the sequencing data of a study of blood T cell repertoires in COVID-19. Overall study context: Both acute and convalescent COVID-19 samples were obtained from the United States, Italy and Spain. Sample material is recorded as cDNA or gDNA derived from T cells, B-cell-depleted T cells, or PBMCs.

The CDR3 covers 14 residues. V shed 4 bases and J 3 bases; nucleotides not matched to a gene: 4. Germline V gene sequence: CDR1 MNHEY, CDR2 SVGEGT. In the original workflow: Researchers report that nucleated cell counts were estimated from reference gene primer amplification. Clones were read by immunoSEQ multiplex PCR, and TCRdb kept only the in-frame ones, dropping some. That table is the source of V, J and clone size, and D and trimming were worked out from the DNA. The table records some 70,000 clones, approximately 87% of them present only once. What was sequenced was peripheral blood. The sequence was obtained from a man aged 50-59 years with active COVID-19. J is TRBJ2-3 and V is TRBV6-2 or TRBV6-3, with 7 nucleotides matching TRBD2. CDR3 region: CASSWGGSTDTQYF. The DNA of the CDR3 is TGTGCCAGCAGTTGGGGGGGGTCTACAGATACGCAGTATTTT.